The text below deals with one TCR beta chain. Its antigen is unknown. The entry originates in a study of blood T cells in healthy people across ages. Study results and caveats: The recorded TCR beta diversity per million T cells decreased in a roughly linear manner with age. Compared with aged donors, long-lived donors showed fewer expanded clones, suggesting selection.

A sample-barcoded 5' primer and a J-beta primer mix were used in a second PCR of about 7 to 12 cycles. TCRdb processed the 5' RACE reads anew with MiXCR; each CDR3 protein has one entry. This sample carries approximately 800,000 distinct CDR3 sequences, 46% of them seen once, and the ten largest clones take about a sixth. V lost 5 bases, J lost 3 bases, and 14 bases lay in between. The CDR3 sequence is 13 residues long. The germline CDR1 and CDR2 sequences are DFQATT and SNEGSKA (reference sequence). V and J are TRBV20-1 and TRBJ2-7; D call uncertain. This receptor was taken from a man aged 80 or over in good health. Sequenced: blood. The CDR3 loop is CSAPGRGYYEQYF. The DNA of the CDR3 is TGCAGTGCTCCGGGTCGAGGTTACTACGAGCAGTACTTC.